This TCR beta chain stems from a study of T cells in Graves' hyperthyroidism and ophthalmopathy. About the research overall: Peripheral blood samples were taken at initial diagnosis, prior to any treatment. Study-wide points: In validation, the model predicted ophthalmopathy. These predictions came a median about 6.5 months before onset.

This clonotype has at least ten counts. Its antigen remains unidentified. CDR3 size: 15 residues. V lost 6 bases and J 0 bases, leaving 14 bases between the germline ends. The germline V gene encodes CDR1 SNHLY and CDR2 FYNNEI. Patients were aged 18 to 65, had disease duration under 2 months, and had newly diagnosed hyperthyroidism. PBMCs were sourced from roughly 9.7 ml fresh peripheral blood. RNA transcripts provided the source from which TCR beta CDR3 regions were amplified. First-round RT-PCR targeting the TCR CDR3 was performed with the HTBI primer set. TCRdb reanalysed the multiplex PCR reads using MiXCR and keeps one entry per CDR3 protein. The table shows 750,000 to 900,000 distinct CDR3 sequences, with 35% to 40% occurring only once.

This clonotype was obtained from a man younger than 35 with Graves' hyperthyroidism. V usage is TRBV2 and J usage is TRBJ1-1; the D gene is possibly TRBD1 (5 bases). Material: blood. The CDR3 sequence: CASSGWGELNTEAFF. The DNA of the CDR3 is TGTGCCAGCAGCGGGTGGGGGGAGCTGAACACTGAAGCTTTCTTT.